This section outlines one TCR beta chain sequence together with its context. No neoadjuvant therapy was given before resection to the patients supplying these archived tumor blocks. The data were obtained in a study of CXCR4 blockade with PD-1 therapy in pancreatic cancer. Only in-frame clones appear in the TCRdb table, and some are missing; sequencing was by immunoSEQ multiplex PCR. The profile shows about 17,000 clones, 55% to 85% of them singletons. This CDR3 spans 15 amino acids. The germline V gene encodes CDR1 LNHDA and CDR2 SQIVND (reference sequence). Trimming took 3 bases from V and 2 from J, leaving 8 bases between them.

Sequenced material: tumor tissue. The chain is built from TRBV19 and TRBJ1-6; D perhaps matches TRBD1 (6 bases). The receptor comes from a human donor with pancreatic ductal adenocarcinoma. DNA for the CDR3: TGTGCCAGTAGTATGGGGGGCCCCTATAATTCACCCCTCCACTTT. This encodes CASSMGGPYNSPLHF.